The 24 T cell receptor beta chains presented below share a single source sample, sequenced in a study of immune characterization of retroperitoneal liposarcoma. TCRdb itself ran the PCR reads through MiXCR, one entry per CDR3 protein. The table lists some 11,000 distinct CDR3 sequences, over 25% of them singletons, with more than 6.5% in the top ten. Sequences were obtained from tumor tissue. The receptors derive from a male donor with retroperitoneal liposarcoma.

J is TRBJ2-5 and V is TRBV7-2; TRBD2 matches 9 bases. V trimming: 1 base; J trimming: 2 bases; junction bases outside the gene matches: 5. The CDR3 contains 16 residues. CDR1 and CDR2 from the germline V gene are SGHTA and FQGNSA. This CDR3 is CASSLGLTSGQETQYF. CDR3 DNA sequence: TGTGCCAGCAGCTTAGGCTTGACTAGCGGACAAGAGACCCAGTACTTC.

The chain has TRBV4-3 and TRBJ1-2; D remains unclear. V was pared by 0 bases and J by 5 bases, with 4 bases between. Germline V lookup: CDR1 LGHNA, CDR2 YSLEER. The CDR3 has 12 residues. CDR3 amino acids: CASSQEGYGYTF. DNA for the CDR3: TGCGCCAGCAGCCAAGAAGGGTATGGCTACACCTTC.

By sample share, this clonotype is medium-sized. V and J are TRBV6-1 and TRBJ2-1; either TRBD1 or TRBD2 may fit D (6 bases each). Near its end, the DNA agrees better with TRBJ2-7, so the J call may be wrong. This CDR3 contains 13 residues. Germline CDR1 and CDR2: MNHNS and SASEGT. CDR3 nucleotides: TGTGCCAGCAGAACGGGGGCCTACAATGAGCAGTACTTC. Its protein is CASRTGAYNEQYF.

The CDR3 sequence is CASSRTGLNTGELFF. DNA of the CDR3: TGTGCCAGCAGTCGGACAGGACTGAACACCGGGGAGCTGTTTTTT. The chain joins TRBV7-8 to TRBJ2-2; 7 nucleotides line up with TRBD1. The CDR3 has 15 residues. V was pared by 6 bases and J by 1 base, with 5 bases of the junction left unmatched. CDR1 and CDR2 (germline): SGHVS, FQNEAQ.

As regards this clonotype: A much larger clone lies a single base off, so this may be a read error. This sequence joins TRBV6-1 and TRBJ2-1; 7 positions agree with TRBD1. The germline V gene has CDR1 MNHNS and CDR2 SASEGT. The CDR3 has 14 residues. Written as DNA, the CDR3 is TGTGCCAGGGATCGGACAGGCTTCTACTACGAGCAGCTCTTC. Protein product: CARDRTGFYYEQLF.

This clonotype occurred once. The CDR3 DNA follows: TGTGCCAGCAGTTCGCCCCAAGGTTCAGCGACAGGGAAACGTGAGCAGTTCTTC. It specifies CASSSPQGSATGKREQFF. The genes are TRBV6-5 and TRBJ2-1, with TRBD1 matching over 7 bases. This CDR3 comprises 18 residues. The germline V gene encodes CDR1 MNHEY and CDR2 SVGAGI. Trimming removed 4 bases from V and 9 bases from J; junction bases left unmatched: 21.

By proportion, this clonotype is medium-sized (0.01 to 0.1%). V gene TRBV7-2 combines with J gene TRBJ2-5; 11 bases line up with TRBD2. CDR3 length: 15 amino acids. V was pared by 2 bases and J by 5 bases, with 4 bases of the junction left unmatched. Per the germline V gene, CDR1 is SGHTA and CDR2 is FQGNSA. CDR3 sequence reads: CASSLTSGGGETQYF. As DNA, the CDR3 is TGTGCCAGCAGCTTAACTAGCGGGGGCGGGGAGACCCAGTACTTC.

This clonotype has a handful of counts. A much larger clone lies one base from this, so it may be a read error. This chain joins TRBV11-3 and TRBJ2-4; D gene ambiguous. Trimming shortened V by 2 bases and J by 15 bases, and 11 bases separated the two germline ends. CDR3 length equals 11 residues. The germline V gene encodes CDR1 SGHNT and CDR2 YENEEA. The CDR3 DNA reads TGTGCCAGCAGCTTAACCCATGAGCTGTACTTC. It translates to CASSLTHELYF.

The rearrangement uses TRBV10-1 and TRBJ1-2; D is ambiguous. The CDR3 is 13 amino acids. V lost 1 base and J lost 1, with 4 bases in between. Germline CDR1 reads WNHNN; CDR2 reads SYGVQD (reference sequence). The CDR3 loop is CASSEYSNYGYTF. CDR3 bases: TGCGCCAGCAGTGAGTACAGTAACTATGGCTACACCTTC.

At least ten counts were recorded for this clonotype. This chain joins TRBV6-1 and TRBJ1-1; a possible D gene is TRBD1 (6 bases). The length of the CDR3 is 15 residues. Per the germline V gene, CDR1 is MNHNS and CDR2 is SASEGT. V was shortened by 5 bases and J by 0 bases, with 13 bases between the two germline ends. CDR3 residues: CASSWDTGMNTEAFF. CDR3 nucleotides: TGTGCCAGCAGTTGGGATACAGGGATGAACACTGAAGCTTTCTTT.

This clonotype ranks as large (0.1 to 1%). The chain is built from TRBV6-1 and TRBJ2-5; perhaps TRBD2 as D (6 bases). This CDR3 region has 17 residues. Deletions cut 5 bases from V and 1 base from J, with 20 bases between. Germline V gene sequence: CDR1 MNHNS, CDR2 SASEGT. Here the CDR3 reads CASSLDGGALSQETQYF. The CDR3 bases are TGTGCCAGCAGTCTGGATGGAGGGGCCCTCTCCCAAGAGACCCAGTACTTC.

This sequence joins TRBV12-3 or TRBV12-4 and TRBJ2-5; 7 bases map to TRBD1. The better agreement between TRBJ2-1 and the DNA end casts doubt on the J call. This CDR3 contains 18 residues. Here the CDR3 reads CASSLPNWDSPSYNEQFF. In DNA form, the CDR3 reads TGTGCCAGCAGTTTACCGAATTGGGACAGCCCATCCTACAATGAGCAGTTCTTC.

This clonotype was recorded a few times. The chain has TRBV27 and TRBJ2-3, with D maybe TRBD1 (6 bases). Trimming cost V 0 bases and J 5 bases, with 9 bases left between them. CDR3 size: 14 residues. CDR1 and CDR2 from the germline V gene are MNHEY and SMNVEV (reference sequence). The CDR3 spells CASSLSPRGDTQYF. Here the CDR3 DNA reads TGTGCCAGCAGTTTATCCCCCAGGGGAGATACGCAGTATTTT.

This chain uses TRBV11-2 with TRBJ2-7; D gene unclear. The CDR3 sequence is 13 residues long. V lost 4 bases and J lost 7, with 14 bases in between. Germline V CDR1 and CDR2: SGHAT, FQNNGV. The CDR3 loop is CASSYSSYNEQYF. The CDR3 nucleotides are TGTGCCAGCAGCTACAGCTCCTACAATGAGCAGTACTTC.

This chain connects TRBV6-1 to TRBJ2-3; 12 nucleotides align to TRBD2. The V gene end was trimmed by 7 bases and the J gene end by 2 bases; junction bases not matched to a gene: 7. This CDR3 is 16 amino acids long. The V gene's germline CDR1 is MNHNS and CDR2 SASEGT. The CDR3: CASISGLAGNTDTQYF. Written as DNA, the CDR3 is TGTGCCAGCATCTCCGGACTAGCGGGAAACACAGATACGCAGTATTTT.

V usage is TRBV6-1 and J usage is TRBJ2-3; D is unclear. Gene TRBJ2-7 matches the end of the DNA better, so the J call may be wrong. The CDR3 consists of 14 residues. Germline CDR1 is MNHNS and CDR2 is SASEGT. CDR3 sequence reads: CASSEAGSTYEQYF. Written as DNA, the CDR3 is TGTGCCAGCAGTGAAGCCGGCAGTACCTACGAGCAGTACTTC.

This chain joins TRBV12-3 or TRBV12-4 and TRBJ1-2; D may be TRBD1 (5 bases). V dropped 5 bases and J dropped 3 bases, with 13 bases sitting between them. The CDR3 runs to 14 residues. Written as DNA, the CDR3 is TGTGCCAGCAGTCCCTCCGGGACGGACTATGGCTACACCTTC. This translates into CASSPSGTDYGYTF.

There are a few counts of this clonotype. V usage is TRBV7-2 and J usage is TRBJ2-4; no reliable D call. The V end lost 4 bases, the J end lost 0 bases, and 4 bases lay between the germline ends. Germline CDR1 SGHTA, CDR2 FQGNSA. CDR3 length: 13 amino acids. As DNA, the CDR3 is TGTGCCAGCAGCTCAGGAGCCAAAAACATTCAGTACTTC. Its protein product is CASSSGAKNIQYF.

The rearrangement uses TRBV7-8 and TRBJ2-2, with D unclear. The CDR3 is 12 residues long. Per germline, CDR1 SGHVS and CDR2 FQNEAQ. Trimming stripped 5 bases from V and 6 bases from J, with 7 bases between. DNA for the CDR3: TGTGCCAGCAGCGGCCGGTCCGGGGAGCTGTTTTTT. The encoded protein is CASSGRSGELFF. The full variable domain, rest sourced from reference TRBV7-8 and TRBJ2-2, is GAGVSQSPRYKVAKRGQDVALRCDPISGHVSLFWYQQALGQGPEFLTYFQNEAQLDKSGLPSDRFFAERPEGSVSTLKIQRTQQEDSAVYLCASSGRSGELFFGEGSRLTVL.

Within the sample, this clonotype is medium-sized. The chain has TRBV7-9 and TRBJ2-5; D is uncertain. In germline, CDR1 is SEHNR, CDR2 FQNEAQ (reference sequence). The CDR3 loop spans 13 amino acids. The V and J ends lost 3 bases and 2 bases respectively, with 7 bases between them. CDR3 coding DNA: TGTGCCAGCAGCTTCGTGCAGCAAGAGACCCAGTACTTC. It is translated as CASSFVQQETQYF. Variable domain in full (rest from reference TRBV7-9 and TRBJ2-5): DTGVSQNPRHKITKRGQNVTFRCDPISEHNRLYWYRQTLGQGPEFLTYFQNEAQLEKSRLLSDRFSAERPKGSFSTLEIQRTEQGDSAMYLCASSFVQQETQYFGPGTRLLVL.

This clonotype has a handful of counts. The chain employs TRBV11-2 and TRBJ2-3; D is unclear. CDR1 is SGHAT, CDR2 FQNNGV, per germline. This CDR3 has 14 residues. V dropped 5 bases and J dropped 4 bases, with 13 bases sitting between them. DNA of the CDR3: TGTGCCAGCAGCCCTAGTTTTCGGGCAGATACGCAGTATTTT. Its protein is CASSPSFRADTQYF.

The chain joins TRBV11-2 to TRBJ1-6; D may be TRBD1 (6 bases). Germline V gene sequence: CDR1 SGHAT, CDR2 FQNNGV. The CDR3 loop spans 15 amino acids. V shed 5 bases and J shed 4 bases, with 12 bases lying between them. The CDR3 DNA sequence: TGTGCCAGCAGCGACCGAGGGACATATAATTCACCCCTCCACTTT. Translation: CASSDRGTYNSPLHF.

This clonotype was counted only a few times. The chain uses TRBV12-3 or TRBV12-4 and TRBJ2-5; a weak D match, TRBD1 (5 bases). V lost 3 bases to trimming and J lost 11 bases, with 22 bases between them. CDR3 size: 15 residues. The CDR3 bases are TGTGCCAGCAGTTTCTTAAGGCAGGGAAACAATGAGCAGTACTTC. Encoded protein: CASSFLRQGNNEQYF.

This clonotype is labeled medium-sized. The chain uses TRBV7-9 and TRBJ2-3; TRBD2 agrees at 10 bases. Germline CDR1 is SEHNR and CDR2 is FQNEAQ (reference sequence). The CDR3 totals 21 residues. With V trimmed by 5 bases and J by 0 bases, 20 bases remained unmatched. The chain's CDR3 is CASSRGLIGLAVNTSTDTQYF. The DNA for the CDR3 is TGTGCCAGCAGCCGAGGACTTATCGGACTAGCGGTAAATACTAGCACAGATACGCAGTATTTT. Complete variable domain (other parts from reference TRBV7-9 and TRBJ2-3): DTGVSQNPRHKITKRGQNVTFRCDPISEHNRLYWYRQTLGQGPEFLTYFQNEAQLEKSRLLSDRFSAERPKGSFSTLEIQRTEQGDSAMYLCASSRGLIGLAVNTSTDTQYFGPGTRLTVL.